Below, 27 T cell receptor beta chains from the same sample are listed, as sequenced in a study of blood T cell repertoires in COVID-19. Assay used: immunoSEQ multiplex PCR; TCRdb lists only in-frame clones, some missing. The sample includes under 250,000 clones, about nine tenths seen only once; the top ten take roughly 1.7%. Material: PBMCs or T cells enriched from blood (not recorded which). The origin of the receptors is a man in his forties who had recovered from COVID-19.

The chain links TRBV6-5 to TRBJ1-5; D is unclear. CDR1 and CDR2 (germline): MNHEY, SVGAGI. The CDR3 is 14 amino acids. Deletions cut 5 bases from V and 5 bases from J, with 13 bases between. As DNA, the CDR3 is TGTGCCAGCAGTCCTGACTGGAATGATCAGCCCCAGCATTTT. Amino acid sequence: CASSPDWNDQPQHF.

The rearrangement links TRBV4-2 to TRBJ2-3, with 7 bases that match TRBD1. Germline loops: CDR1 LGHNA, CDR2 YNFKEQ. The CDR3 loop spans 18 amino acids. V shed 0 bases and J 3 bases; nucleotides not matched to a gene: 12. CDR3 DNA: TGTGCCAGCAGCCAAGAAGGGGGACGGCGGACAGGAACAGATACGCAGTATTTT. As protein: CASSQEGGRRTGTDTQYF.

The chain is built from TRBV9 and TRBJ1-4, with 10 bases aligning to TRBD1. The CDR3 extends over 16 amino acids. Germline V gives CDR1 SGDLS, CDR2 YYNGEE. V dropped 4 bases and J dropped 7; count of bases not matched to a gene: 10. The CDR3 spells CASSKTGTGVSEKLFF. In nucleotides, the CDR3 is TGTGCCAGCAGCAAAACTGGGACAGGGGTTAGTGAAAAACTGTTTTTT.

This clone has just a few counts. J is TRBJ1-3 and V is TRBV28; unclear D gene. This CDR3 comprises 13 residues. CDR1 is MDHEN, CDR2 SYDVKM, per germline. V lost 2 bases and J 7 bases, leaving 9 bases between the germline ends. DNA of the CDR3: TGTGCCAGCAGTTTAACTACGGCGAACACCATATATTTT. This translates into CASSLTTANTIYF.

The chain has TRBV18 and TRBJ1-1; no reliable D call. The CDR3 is made up of 13 amino acids. V lost 3 bases and J 0 bases, leaving 5 bases between the germline ends. Germline V CDR1 and CDR2: KGHSH, LQKENI. DNA for the CDR3: TGTGCCAGCTCACCGACATTGAACACTGAAGCTTTCTTT. The encoded protein is CASSPTLNTEAFF.

The DNA for the CDR3 is TGTGCCAGCAGCCAATCGGGCAGGAGGAGCTATGGCTACACCTTC. It encodes CASSQSGRRSYGYTF. The gene calls are TRBV16 and TRBJ1-2; D gene unclear. The germline V and J ends were trimmed by 0 bases and 4 bases, with 12 bases remaining between them. The CDR3 sequence is 15 residues long. Per germline, CDR1 KGHSY and CDR2 FQNENV.

This rearrangement joins TRBV18 to TRBJ2-3; 15 nucleotides agree with TRBD2. V shed 3 bases and J 4 bases; nucleotides not matched to a gene: 8. The CDR3 runs to 18 residues. The germline gives CDR1 KGHSH, CDR2 LQKENI. The CDR3 DNA is TGTGCCAGCTCACCCAAGGGACTAGCGGGAGGTATCGCAGATACGCAGTATTTT. Translation: CASSPKGLAGGIADTQYF.

The J gene is TRBJ2-7, the V gene TRBV30; D is ambiguous. V was shortened by 2 bases and J by 4 bases, with 6 bases between the two germline ends. Germline V gene sequence: CDR1 GTSNPN, CDR2 SVGIG (reference sequence). CDR3 length: 11 amino acids. The DNA for the CDR3 is TGTGCCTGGAGTTCCAGGTACGAGCAGTACTTC. Translating it yields CAWSSRYEQYF.

This clone was detected a few times. This rearrangement joins TRBV7-2 to TRBJ1-5; possibly TRBD1 for D (5 bases). Trimming took off 1 base at V and 7 bases at J, with 17 bases between the two ends. Per the germline V gene, CDR1 is SGHTA and CDR2 is FQGNSA. CDR3 length: 16 residues. CDR3 in DNA: TGTGCCAGCAGCTTAGGTCGTGGGGGGGTTCTACAGCCCCAGCATTTT. This sequence encodes CASSLGRGGVLQPQHF.

The chain links TRBV6-1 to TRBJ1-1; 7 bases map to TRBD1. V shed 0 bases and J 1 base; nucleotides not matched to a gene: 8. Germline assignment: CDR1 MNHNS and CDR2 SASEGT. The length of the CDR3 is 17 residues. Here the CDR3 DNA reads TGTGCCAGCAGTGAAGCGTCAGGGACAGTTACGAACACTGAAGCTTTCTTT. Translation gives CASSEASGTVTNTEAFF.

In its sample, this clone was seen a few times. The sample contains more than one DNA sequence encoding this CDR3. The rearrangement links TRBV30 to TRBJ1-2; D is unresolved. V lost 0 bases and J 8 bases, leaving 10 bases between the germline ends. The CDR3 totals 12 residues. Per germline, CDR1 GTSNPN and CDR2 SVGIG (reference sequence). The CDR3 loop reads CAWSVGAGGYTF. CDR3 nucleotides: TGTGCCTGGAGTGTGGGAGCTGGGGGCTACACCTTC.

The chain uses TRBV9 and TRBJ2-1; TRBD1 aligns across 7 bases. J was trimmed by 0 bases and V by 7 bases; bases with no gene match: 19. The CDR3 totals 19 residues. Germline V gene data show CDR1 as SGDLS and CDR2 as YYNGEE. CDR3 coding DNA: TGTGCCAGCCCAGAACAGGGGCGCGGTAAAAAGGTCTCCTACAATGAGCAGTTCTTC. The encoded protein is CASPEQGRGKKVSYNEQFF.

J is TRBJ2-1 and V is TRBV2; 11 bases map to TRBD1. The CDR3 contains 15 residues. Per germline, CDR1 SNHLY and CDR2 FYNNEI. The J segment lost 8 bases and the V segment lost 3 bases, leaving 6 bases of the junction unmatched. CDR3: CASSEGTGGWDEQFF. The CDR3 nucleotides read TGTGCCAGCAGTGAGGGGACAGGGGGTTGGGATGAGCAGTTCTTC.

The chain uses TRBV18 and TRBJ2-5, with TRBD1 identical over 7 bases. The CDR3 has 15 amino acids. Germline-derived CDR1 and CDR2 are KGHSH and LQKENI. With 2 bases clipped from V and 7 bases from J, the junction kept 10 bases outside the gene matches. The CDR3 here is CASSPFDSRQGTQYF. The CDR3 DNA reads as TGTGCCAGCTCACCATTCGACTCTAGACAGGGGACCCAGTACTTC.

This rearrangement joins TRBV10-3 to TRBJ2-1; maybe TRBD2 (5 bases). Germline V gene sequence: CDR1 ENHRY, CDR2 SYGVKD. Trimming removed 8 bases at V and 6 bases at J, with 14 bases between. The CDR3 consists of 13 residues. CDR3 loop: CAISGNLGNEQFF. The CDR3 nucleotides are TGTGCCATCTCGGGAAATCTAGGCAATGAGCAGTTCTTC.

This clone was seen more than once but under ten times. The V and J genes are TRBV28 and TRBJ2-5, with 10 bases aligning to TRBD2. CDR1 MDHEN and CDR2 SYDVKM come from the germline V gene. Germline trimming cut 5 bases from V and 5 bases from J; bases unmatched to any gene: 8. The CDR3 is made up of 15 amino acids. The DNA of the CDR3 is TGTGCCAGCAGTGGAGCGGGAGGGCCTTGGGAGACCCAGTACTTC. This translates into CASSGAGGPWETQYF.

The V and J genes are TRBV19 and TRBJ2-1; 11 bases align to TRBD2. The junction had 19 bases not matched to a gene; V was cut back by 3 bases and J by 6 bases. CDR1 is LNHDA and CDR2 is SQIVND in the germline V gene (reference sequence). This CDR3 region has 20 residues. CDR3 in amino acids: CASSISGTAPGLAEANEQFF. As DNA, the CDR3 is TGTGCCAGTAGTATTTCTGGGACGGCCCCGGGACTAGCGGAGGCCAATGAGCAGTTCTTC. The full variable domain, its missing parts supplied by reference TRBV19 and TRBJ2-1, is DGGITQSPKYLFRKEGQNVTLSCEQNLNHDAMYWYRQDPGQGLRLIYYSQIVNDFQKGDIAEGYSVSREKKESFPLTVTSAQKNPTAFYLCASSISGTAPGLAEANEQFFGPGTRLTVL.

The chain carries TRBV28 and TRBJ1-2; unclear D gene. This CDR3 has 14 amino acids. Germline V gives CDR1 MDHEN, CDR2 SYDVKM. V lost 5 bases and J lost 0, with 10 bases in between. The CDR3 loop is CASSTQDTNYGYTF. CDR3 bases: TGTGCCAGCAGTACGCAGGATACTAACTATGGCTACACCTTC.

The rearrangement uses TRBV28 and TRBJ1-6; D gene ambiguous. This CDR3 is 14 amino acids long. Germline CDR1 is MDHEN and CDR2 is SYDVKM. The V end was cut by 1 base, the J end by 3 bases, with 4 bases between. The CDR3 region has the DNA TGTGCCAGCAGTTTATTCCGCTATAATTCACCCCTCCACTTT. Protein sequence: CASSLFRYNSPLHF. Using reference TRBV28 and TRBJ1-6 for the parts outside the CDR3, the full variable domain is DVKVTQSSRYLVKRTGEKVFLECVQDMDHENMFWYRQDPGLGLRLIYFSYDVKMKEKGDIPEGYSVSREKKERFSLILESASTNQTSMYLCASSLFRYNSPLHFGNGTRLTVT.

This chain connects TRBV21-1 to TRBJ2-7; TRBD2 is the table's D call, not checked against the DNA. TRBV21-1 is a known pseudogene. The length of the CDR3 is 12 residues. For the CDR3, the DNA is TGTGCCAGCAGCCGCACCCCGGGAGTGCAGTACTTC. Its protein product is CASSRTPGVQYF.

This chain uses TRBV5-6 with TRBJ2-4; 12 nucleotides align to TRBD2. The germline V gene encodes CDR1 SGHDT and CDR2 YYEEEE. CDR3 length equals 18 residues. V dropped 1 base and J dropped 7; count of bases not matched to a gene: 12. The CDR3 DNA follows: TGTGCCAGCAGCTTGTACGGACTAGCGGGAATCGGTTCGAACATTCAGTACTTC. This translates into CASSLYGLAGIGSNIQYF. Together with reference TRBV5-6 and TRBJ2-4, the CDR3 gives the full variable domain: DAGVTQSPTHLIKTRGQQVTLRCSPKSGHDTVSWYQQALGQGPQFIFQYYEEEERQRGNFPDRFSGHQFPNYSSELNVNALLLGDSALYLCASSLYGLAGIGSNIQYFGAGTRLSVL.

CDR3 sequence reads: CASRLTGVSAEAFF. CDR3 DNA: TGTGCCAGCAGACTGACAGGGGTTTCGGCTGAAGCTTTCTTT. The chain has TRBV28 and TRBJ1-1; TRBD1 agrees at 8 bases. CDR3 length: 14 amino acids. The germline gives CDR1 MDHEN, CDR2 SYDVKM. With 6 bases clipped from V and 6 bases from J, the junction kept 9 bases outside the gene matches.

The V gene is TRBV27, the J gene TRBJ1-5, with 7 bases fitting TRBD1. Trimming at V came to 4 bases and at J to 5 bases, leaving 5 bases not matched to a gene. Per germline, CDR1 MNHEY and CDR2 SMNVEV (reference sequence). The CDR3 spans 14 residues. This CDR3 reads CASSWDRRDQPQHF. CDR3 nucleotides: TGTGCCAGCAGTTGGGACAGAAGGGATCAGCCCCAGCATTTT.

The V and J genes are TRBV4-1 and TRBJ1-6; D unresolved. In germline, CDR1 is MGHRA, CDR2 YSYEKL. Trimming took off 0 bases at V and 12 bases at J, with 15 bases between the two ends. The CDR3 has 15 residues. In nucleotides, the CDR3 is TGCGCCAGCAGCCAAGATTTCCGAGGTGCATTACCCCTCCACTTT. Translating gives CASSQDFRGALPLHF.

This clone was seen just once. For the CDR3, the DNA is TGTGCCAGCAGCCCAACCTCGACACATTCCAATTCACCCCTCCACTTT. Translation: CASSPTSTHSNSPLHF. The J gene is TRBJ1-6, the V gene TRBV5-6; D is unresolved. The germline V gene encodes CDR1 SGHDT and CDR2 YYEEEE. The CDR3 covers 16 residues. Deletions cut 4 bases from V and 7 bases from J, with 18 bases between. The full variable domain, rest sourced from reference TRBV5-6 and TRBJ1-6, is DAGVTQSPTHLIKTRGQQVTLRCSPKSGHDTVSWYQQALGQGPQFIFQYYEEEERQRGNFPDRFSGHQFPNYSSELNVNALLLGDSALYLCASSPTSTHSNSPLHFGNGTRLTVT.

The rearrangement uses TRBV27 and TRBJ1-2; 7 bases line up with TRBD1. The CDR3 spans 15 residues. The germline V gene has CDR1 MNHEY and CDR2 SMNVEV (reference sequence). After removal of 2 bases from V and 4 bases from J, the junction contained 7 bases not matched to a gene. The CDR3 nucleotides read TGTGCCAGCAGTTTAAACGGTGCAGGGGGCTATGGCTACACCTTC. It specifies CASSLNGAGGYGYTF.

This clone was detected once. This chain links TRBV19 with TRBJ2-2; 12 bases match TRBD1. This CDR3 has 15 amino acids. Germline CDR1 reads LNHDA; CDR2 reads SQIVND (reference sequence). The ends lost 8 bases at V and 4 bases at J; junction bases unmatched: 5. CDR3 region: CASGGTGGFTGELFF. DNA for the CDR3: TGTGCCAGTGGGGGGACAGGGGGCTTCACCGGGGAGCTGTTTTTT.